These T cell receptor beta chains were read from a single sample in a study of cytomegalovirus exposure and HLA in healthy donors. Measured with immunoSEQ multiplex PCR; TCRdb has only the in-frame clones, and not every one. The sample has about 130,000 clones, around 81% seen once. The specimen was PBMCs. The source is a man younger than 30 in good health and CMV-seronegative. The CDR3 runs from the conserved cysteine through the conserved F or W. The D gene is left open where the match is weak. Part of the rows lack a size; the others show once, few, many or a class for expanded clones.

DNA,CDR3,size,D,J,V
TGTGCCACCTTCCTCGGGGGCTATGGCTACACCTTC,CATFLGGYGYTF,NA,NA,TRBJ1-2,TRBV28
TGTGCCAGCAGGCCACAGCCCGCAACTAATGAAAAACTGTTTTTT,CASRPQPATNEKLFF,NA,NA,TRBJ1-4,TRBV6-5
TGTGCCAGCAGCGTTAAACCCGGGAGGGAGCCCCCCCTCCACTTT,CASSVKPGREPPLHF,NA,NA,TRBJ1-6,TRBV9
TGTGCCAGTAGTGGGGGCCCTGCTAACTATGGCTACACCTTC,CASSGGPANYGYTF,once,NA,TRBJ1-2,TRBV19
TGCGCCAGCAGCTTGGCCGGCGGAAGCTCCTACGAGCAGTACTTC,CASSLAGGSSYEQYF,NA,NA,TRBJ2-7,TRBV5-1
TGTGCCACCAGCAGAGGGGGGGGCCTGACAGGTCGCACAGATACGCAGTATTTT,CATSRGGGLTGRTDTQYF,NA,NA,TRBJ2-3,TRBV15
TGTGCCAGCAGTGAGGGACAGGGAAGATTGGGTGGAAACACCATATATTTT,CASSEGQGRLGGNTIYF,NA,TRBD1,TRBJ1-3,TRBV6-1
TGTGCCTGGAGTGTATGGGAGGGGAAAGCAACTAATGAAAAACTGTTTTTT,CAWSVWEGKATNEKLFF,NA,NA,TRBJ1-4,TRBV30
TGCAGCGTTTTCGTCCCGGGACTAGCGGGGGGGCCTTACAATGAGCAGTTCTTC,CSVFVPGLAGGPYNEQFF,few,TRBD2,TRBJ2-1,TRBV29-1
TGCGCCAGCAGCACCGACAGGGGGAGCACAGATACGCAGTATTTT,CASSTDRGSTDTQYF,NA,TRBD1,TRBJ2-3,TRBV5-1
TGTGCCAGCAGTTACGGGGGACAGGCGGTAGCTGAAGCTTTCTTT,CASSYGGQAVAEAFF,NA,TRBD1,TRBJ1-1,TRBV6-5
TGTGCCAGCAGTGGCTGGACAGATAAAAATTCACCCCTCCACTTT,CASSGWTDKNSPLHF,NA,NA,TRBJ1-6,TRBV25-1
TGTGCCAGCGACGCGGGACAGGGCATGGGCGAGCAGTACTTC,CASDAGQGMGEQYF,NA,TRBD1,TRBJ2-7,TRBV9
TGTGCCAGCAGCGACAGAGCTGGAAACACCATATATTTT,CASSDRAGNTIYF,NA,NA,TRBJ1-3,TRBV28
TGTGCCAGTAGTATACGCCATGGACAGGGGGTGAGGGTGACCCAGTACTTC,CASSIRHGQGVRVTQYF,once,TRBD1,TRBJ2-5,TRBV19
TGTGCCAGCTCACTAATTCGAGAAGAGCAGTACTTC,CASSLIREEQYF,NA,NA,TRBJ2-7,TRBV18
TGTGCCAGCAGTGAAGCCCCGGGACAGGGAGTGAGGTATGGCTACACCTTC,CASSEAPGQGVRYGYTF,few,TRBD1,TRBJ1-2,TRBV6-1
TGTGCCAGCAGCTTCAGGGGAGTTCGAGAGACCCAGTACTTC,CASSFRGVRETQYF,NA,NA,TRBJ2-5,TRBV5-6
TGTGCCAGCAGCCCTCGGACAGGGTGGGACACTGAAGCTTTCTTT,CASSPRTGWDTEAFF,once,TRBD1,TRBJ1-1,TRBV9
TGTGCCAGTAGTGCCGACACCCCAGATACGCAGTATTTT,CASSADTPDTQYF,NA,NA,TRBJ2-3,TRBV19
TGCGCCAGCAGCCAAGAATGGGGGCAGGGCGGGCATGGCTACACCTTC,CASSQEWGQGGHGYTF,NA,NA,TRBJ1-2,TRBV4-3
TGTGCCAGCAGTGAATTTAGTGGAGGGCTGAAGAAATCACCCCTCCACTTT,CASSEFSGGLKKSPLHF,NA,NA,TRBJ1-6,TRBV25-1
TGTGCCAGCAGAAAGGACAGCTATGGCTACACCTTC,CASRKDSYGYTF,few,NA,TRBJ1-2,TRBV6-5
TGTGCCAGCAGCTACACGGGACAGGCAGGGAATTCACCCCTCCACTTT,CASSYTGQAGNSPLHF,NA,TRBD1,TRBJ1-6,TRBV7-2
TGTGCCAGCAGTGCTCAGGATGGGAACTATGGCTACACCTTC,CASSAQDGNYGYTF,NA,NA,TRBJ1-2,TRBV6-6
TGTGCCAGCTCACCAGAACAGGGGAATTCTGAAGCTTTCTTT,CASSPEQGNSEAFF,NA,TRBD1,TRBJ1-1,TRBV18
TGCGCCAGCAGCGGCACGACAGGGTATGGCTACACCTTC,CASSGTTGYGYTF,NA,TRBD1,TRBJ1-2,TRBV5-1
TGTGCCAGCAGCGTAAAATTCAGACAGGGGGCGGCCTACGAGCAGTACTTC,CASSVKFRQGAAYEQYF,NA,TRBD1,TRBJ2-7,TRBV13
TGCGCCAGCAGCCATGTATCGACAGGGGTCGGTAATTCACCCCTCCACTTT,CASSHVSTGVGNSPLHF,NA,TRBD1,TRBJ1-6,TRBV4-1
TGTGCCAGAAATGGGCTAGCGGGGACTTTCTCCACAGATACGCAGTATTTT,CARNGLAGTFSTDTQYF,NA,TRBD2,TRBJ2-3,TRBV6-4
TGTGCCAGCAGCGTCTGGGGATCTAGCGAGACGTACAATGAGCAGTTCTTC,CASSVWGSSETYNEQFF,NA,NA,TRBJ2-1,TRBV7-9
TGTGCCAGCAGTACCCGGGACAGGAACACTGAAGCTTTCTTT,CASSTRDRNTEAFF,NA,TRBD1,TRBJ1-1,TRBV27
TGTGCCATCAGTGACGACAGTCCTAACTATGGCTACACCTTC,CAISDDSPNYGYTF,NA,NA,TRBJ1-2,TRBV10-3
TGCGCCAGCAGCCAAGATCGGGCATCCGGACAGGGGGCGGGAGATACGCAGTATTTT,CASSQDRASGQGAGDTQYF,once,TRBD1,TRBJ2-3,TRBV4-1
TGTGCCAGTAGTATAGCAGGCAGGGGGACCAACTATGGCTACACCTTC,CASSIAGRGTNYGYTF,NA,TRBD1,TRBJ1-2,TRBV19
TGTGCCACCAGCCCATTGCAGACAGGGGGTGGTGAAAAACTGTTTTTT,CATSPLQTGGGEKLFF,NA,TRBD1,TRBJ1-4,TRBV15
TGCGCCAGCAGCTTCTCACAGAGTAATGAAAAACTGTTTTTT,CASSFSQSNEKLFF,few,NA,TRBJ1-4,TRBV5-1
TGTGCCAGCTGCCCTAGCGGGGGCTTCAATGAGCAGTTCTTC,CASCPSGGFNEQFF,NA,TRBD2,TRBJ2-1,TRBV7-9